This T cell receptor (beta chain) was recovered during a study of PD-1 blockade in classical Hodgkin lymphoma. Study-level points and caveats: Newly diagnosed patients were reported to exhibit reduced baseline TCR diversity relative to healthy donors. Causes of the repertoire differences remain undefined, possibly disease activity or prior therapy.

With 2 bases removed from V and 2 bases from J, the gap between germline ends came to 11 bases. This CDR3 has 15 residues. Germline lookup yields CDR1 SEHNR and CDR2 FQNEAQ (reference sequence). All patients relapsed after autologous stem cell transplantation, and brentuximab vedotin exposure varied. Comments on this clone: Its antigen is undetermined.

The protocol was immunoSEQ multiplex PCR, while the TCRdb copy is restricted to in-frame clones and leaves out a portion. This sample yields approximately 60,000 clones, of which about nine tenths are seen a single time; 7.5% to 10% belongs to the top ten. The gene calls are TRBV7-9 and TRBJ2-3; D not certain. This specimen was peripheral blood mononuclear cells (PBMCs), taken at baseline. This TCR came from a human donor with classical Hodgkin lymphoma. CDR3 sequence: CASSLKGGPTDTQYF. CDR3 bases: TGTGCCAGCAGCTTAAAGGGCGGTCCCACAGATACGCAGTATTTT.